This is a list of T cell receptor beta chains from one sample in a study of T cells in Graves' hyperthyroidism and ophthalmopathy. TCRdb re-derived calls from the multiplex PCR reads in MiXCR, one entry per CDR3 protein. The sample lists 530,000 or so distinct CDR3 sequences, around 42% occurring once. The sample was peripheral blood or thyroid tissue (not recorded which). Receptor source: a woman aged 18 to 35 with Graves' hyperthyroidism. The CDR3 runs from the conserved cysteine through the conserved F or W. D genes are given only for firm matches. Where a row states a size, it is once, few, many or the class of an expanded clone; other rows omit it.

clone size	V gene	J gene	D gene	CDR3 protein	CDR3 DNA
.	TRBV10-2	TRBJ1-2	.	CASSESRGGYGYTF	TGCGCCAGCAGTGAGAGCAGGGGAGGCTATGGCTACACCTTC
.	TRBV29-1	TRBJ2-3	TRBD2	CSGGLAGADTQYF	TGCAGTGGGGGACTAGCGGGAGCAGATACGCAGTATTTT
.	TRBV7-2	TRBJ2-1	TRBD2	CASSYGLAGVEQFF	TGTGCCAGCAGCTACGGACTAGCGGGAGTTGAGCAGTTCTTC
many	TRBV20-1	TRBJ1-2	.	CSARQGGKYGYTF	TGCAGTGCTAGACAGGGCGGAAAATATGGCTACACCTTC
many	TRBV6-1	TRBJ1-3	.	CASSEAVGKGGTIYF	TGTGCCAGCAGTGAAGCAGTAGGGAAAGGCGGTACCATATATTTT
many	TRBV5-8	TRBJ1-1	.	CASSNKPNTEAFF	TGTGCCAGCAGCAATAAACCGAACACTGAAGCTTTCTTT
.	TRBV25-1	TRBJ1-5	.	CASSESAGAYQPQHF	TGTGCCAGCAGTGAATCGGCGGGGGCGTATCAGCCCCAGCATTTT
many	TRBV29-1	TRBJ2-6	.	CSVARDRVSGANVLTF	TGCAGCGTTGCCCGGGACCGAGTTTCTGGGGCCAACGTCCTGACTTTC
.	TRBV6-6	TRBJ1-2	TRBD1	CASSYFRTGNVYYGYTF	TGTGCCAGCAGTTATTTCAGGACAGGGAATGTTTACTATGGCTACACCTTC
.	TRBV9	TRBJ2-7	.	CASSVGWGWTYEQYF	TGTGCCAGCAGCGTAGGATGGGGGTGGACCTACGAGCAGTACTTC
many	TRBV20-1	TRBJ2-7	.	CSASFLSRSSYEQYF	TGCAGTGCTAGTTTCCTCTCTCGCAGCTCCTACGAGCAGTACTTC
.	TRBV29-1	TRBJ2-7	TRBD2	CSSLTSGAYNEQYF	TGCAGCTCGTTGACTAGCGGGGCCTACAATGAGCAGTACTTC
.	TRBV4-1	TRBJ1-1	.	CASSQDGGRAGNTEAFF	TGCGCCAGCAGCCAAGATGGGGGCAGGGCGGGGAACACTGAAGCTTTCTTT
few	TRBV6-1	TRBJ2-7	TRBD2	CASRLNIAGDYEQYF	TGTGCCAGCAGACTTAACATAGCGGGGGACTACGAGCAGTACTTC
many	TRBV7-9	TRBJ1-2	TRBD1	CASSWDRGGYTF	TGTGCCAGCAGCTGGGACAGGGGTGGCTACACCTTC
many	TRBV7-8	TRBJ2-7	TRBD2	CASSPEGGGGGLYEQYF	TGTGCCAGCAGCCCCGAGGGGGGCGGGGGGGGACTCTACGAGCAGTACTTC
many	TRBV7-9	TRBJ1-4	.	CASSSTGSEKLFF	TGTGCCAGCAGCTCTACAGGGAGTGAAAAACTGTTTTTT
once	TRBV4-1	TRBJ1-3	TRBD1	CASSIIMDRGNTIYF	TGCGCCAGCAGCATTATAATGGACAGGGGTAACACCATATATTTT
many	TRBV6-5	TRBJ2-7	.	CASRNRVVSYEQYF	TGTGCCAGCAGAAACAGGGTGGTCAGCTACGAGCAGTACTTC
.	TRBV24-1	TRBJ2-2	.	CATSDLAAGGLFF	TGTGCCACCAGTGACTTAGCTGCCGGGGGGCTGTTTTTT
.	TRBV7-9	TRBJ2-3	.	CASLSNRVATDTQYF	TGTGCCAGCCTGTCAAACAGGGTAGCAACAGATACGCAGTATTTT
.	TRBV25-1	TRBJ1-1	.	CVSSPGGQGMNTEAFF	TGTGTCAGCAGTCCCGGAGGGCAGGGGATGAACACTGAAGCTTTCTTT
.	TRBV20-1	TRBJ2-5	TRBD1	CSASYDRGTQYF	TGCAGTGCTAGTTACGACAGGGGGACCCAGTACTTC
many	TRBV12-3/TRBV12-4	TRBJ1-3	.	CASSSRRVSGNTIYF	TGTGCCAGCAGTTCCCGTCGAGTCTCTGGAAACACCATATATTTT
many	TRBV7-8	TRBJ1-6	TRBD1	CASQQGVGSPLHF	TGTGCCAGCCAGCAGGGGGTCGGTTCACCCCTCCACTTT
many	TRBV7-9	TRBJ1-1	TRBD1	CASSGGQMNTEAFF	TGTGCCAGCAGCGGGGGACAGATGAACACTGAAGCTTTCTTT
many	TRBV4-3	TRBJ2-5	TRBD2	CASSQDGGSGVGTQYF	TGCGCCAGCAGCCAAGATGGGGGTAGCGGGGTTGGGACCCAGTACTTC
.	TRBV7-9	TRBJ2-1	.	CASTRGLQWYNEQFF	TGTGCCAGCACCCGGGGCTTACAGTGGTACAATGAGCAGTTCTTC
.	TRBV7-9	TRBJ1-1	.	CASSTIQGNTEAFF	TGTGCCAGCAGCACAATCCAGGGGAACACTGAAGCTTTCTTT
.	TRBV27	TRBJ2-7	TRBD2	CASRPGLGRERTYEQYF	TGTGCCAGCAGACCGGGCCTAGGGAGGGAGCGGACCTACGAGCAGTACTTC
.	TRBV20-1	TRBJ2-7	TRBD1	CSARNRGMYEQYF	TGCAGTGCTAGGAACAGGGGTATGTACGAGCAGTACTTC
many	TRBV14	TRBJ2-2	.	CASSSSRDGDTGELFF	TGTGCCAGCAGCTCCTCCCGGGACGGGGACACCGGGGAGCTGTTTTTT
few	TRBV27	TRBJ1-5	TRBD1	CASSLSQGGPQHF	TGTGCCAGCAGTTTATCTCAGGGGGGGCCCCAGCATTTT
.	TRBV11-2	TRBJ2-7	.	CASSSQVGLGSREQYF	TGTGCCAGCAGCTCCCAGGTAGGGTTGGGCTCCCGCGAGCAGTACTTC
many	TRBV6-1	TRBJ1-6	TRBD1	CASSVTPDRGQSPLHF	TGTGCCAGCAGTGTAACCCCGGACAGGGGGCAGTCACCCCTCCACTTT
many	TRBV27	TRBJ2-7	.	CASSLRHPYEQYF	TGTGCCAGCAGTTTAAGGCACCCCTACGAGCAGTACTTC
many	TRBV12-5	TRBJ1-1	TRBD1	CASGPGTGENTEAFF	TGTGCTAGTGGCCCGGGGACAGGGGAGAACACTGAAGCTTTCTTT
.	TRBV29-1	TRBJ1-3	.	CSVPIPNTIYF	TGCAGCGTTCCTATCCCGAACACCATATATTTT
.	TRBV11-1	TRBJ2-7	TRBD2	CASSPQAQRELSSYNEQYF	TGTGCCAGCAGTCCCCAGGCCCAGCGGGAGTTAAGCTCCTACAATGAGCAGTACTTC
many	TRBV20-1	TRBJ2-7	.	CSARWDLRPYEQYF	TGCAGTGCTAGATGGGACTTACGACCCTACGAGCAGTACTTC
.	TRBV5-1	TRBJ2-1	.	CASSLSVGGTYNEQFF	TGCGCCAGCAGCCTATCGGTGGGGGGCACCTACAATGAGCAGTTCTTC